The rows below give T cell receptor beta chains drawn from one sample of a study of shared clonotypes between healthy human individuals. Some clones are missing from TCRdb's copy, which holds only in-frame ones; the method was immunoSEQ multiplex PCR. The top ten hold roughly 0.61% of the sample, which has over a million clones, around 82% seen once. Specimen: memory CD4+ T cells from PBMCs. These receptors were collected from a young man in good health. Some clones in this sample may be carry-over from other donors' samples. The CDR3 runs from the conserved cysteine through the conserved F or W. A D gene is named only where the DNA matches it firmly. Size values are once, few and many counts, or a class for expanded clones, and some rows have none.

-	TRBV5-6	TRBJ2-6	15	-	CASSLLGAGANVLTF	TGTGCCAGCAGCTTGTTGGGAGCTGGGGCCAACGTCCTGACTTTC
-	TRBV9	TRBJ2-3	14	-	CASSEQTSTDTQYF	TGTGCCAGCAGCGAACAAACTAGCACAGATACGCAGTATTTT
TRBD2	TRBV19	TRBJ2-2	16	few	CASKSALAGTTGELFF	TGTGCCAGTAAATCGGCGCTAGCGGGAACCACCGGGGAGCTGTTTTTT
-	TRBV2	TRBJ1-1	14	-	CASIREAPNTEAFF	TGTGCCAGCATCCGTGAGGCGCCGAACACTGAAGCTTTCTTT
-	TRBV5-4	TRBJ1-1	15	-	CASSPRGGVNTEAFF	TGTGCCAGCAGCCCCCGGGGCGGGGTGAACACTGAAGCTTTCTTT
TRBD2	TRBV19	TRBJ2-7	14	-	CASSAGTSSYEQYF	TGTGCCAGTAGTGCCGGGACTAGTTCCTACGAGCAGTACTTC
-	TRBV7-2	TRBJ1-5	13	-	CASSLDRQEPQHF	TGTGCCAGCAGCTTAGACAGGCAGGAGCCCCAGCATTTT
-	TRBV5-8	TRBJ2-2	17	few	CASSSPPGALDTGELFF	TGTGCCAGCAGCAGCCCCCCCGGGGCGCTGGACACCGGGGAGCTGTTTTTT
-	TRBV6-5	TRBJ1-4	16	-	CASSYDNRRIGEKLFF	TGTGCCAGCAGTTACGACAACAGGCGCATTGGAGAAAAACTGTTTTTT
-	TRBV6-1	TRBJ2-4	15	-	CASSEPSVAKNIQYF	TGTGCCAGCAGTGAACCTAGCGTAGCCAAAAACATTCAGTACTTC
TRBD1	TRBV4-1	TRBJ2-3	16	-	CASSREDSQGANTQYF	TGCGCCAGCAGCCGAGAAGATTCGCAGGGGGCTAATACGCAGTATTTT
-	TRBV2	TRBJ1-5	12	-	CASSSKGGPQHF	TGTGCCAGCAGTTCGAAGGGCGGGCCCCAGCATTTT
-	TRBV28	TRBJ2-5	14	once	CASSLFQGQETQYF	TGTGCCAGCAGTTTATTCCAGGGACAAGAGACCCAGTACTTC
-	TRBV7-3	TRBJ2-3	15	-	CASSLTLSGADTQYF	TGTGCCAGCAGCTTAACCCTCTCGGGCGCAGATACGCAGTATTTT
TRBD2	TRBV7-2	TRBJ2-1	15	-	CASSLAGSSYNEQFF	TGTGCCAGCAGCCTAGCGGGGAGCTCCTACAATGAGCAGTTCTTC
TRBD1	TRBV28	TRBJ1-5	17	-	CASSRQTGDFGNQPQHF	TGTGCCAGCAGTAGACAAACAGGGGATTTTGGCAATCAGCCCCAGCATTTT
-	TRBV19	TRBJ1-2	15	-	CASSKARTLNYGYTF	TGTGCCAGTAGTAAGGCCCGGACACTAAACTATGGCTACACCTTC
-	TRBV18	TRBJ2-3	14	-	CASSSRLGEDTQYF	TGTGCCAGCTCGTCTCGACTGGGGGAGGATACGCAGTATTTT
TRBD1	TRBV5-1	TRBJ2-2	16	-	CASSFIGTGGFGELFF	TGCGCCAGCAGCTTCATTGGGACAGGGGGCTTCGGGGAGCTGTTTTTT
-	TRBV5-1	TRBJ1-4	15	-	CASSSGRTTNEKLFF	TGCGCCAGCAGCTCGGGCCGTACAACTAATGAAAAACTGTTTTTT
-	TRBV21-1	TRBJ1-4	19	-	CASSTLQGAHCRGNEKLFF	TGTGCCAGCAGCACCCTACAGGGGGCGCATTGCCGGGGTAATGAAAAACTGTTTTTT
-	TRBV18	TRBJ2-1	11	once	CASSPGQVQFF	TGTGCCAGCTCACCGGGGCAGGTGCAGTTCTTC
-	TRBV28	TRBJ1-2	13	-	CASSSTPNYGYTF	TGTGCCAGCAGCTCAACACCGAACTATGGCTACACCTTC
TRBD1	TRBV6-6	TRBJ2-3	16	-	CASRLPTGGWTDTQYF	TGTGCCAGCAGACTCCCGACAGGGGGCTGGACAGATACGCAGTATTTT
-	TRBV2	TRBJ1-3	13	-	CASSVAGGNTIYF	TGTGCCAGCAGTGTTGCCGGGGGAAACACCATATATTTT
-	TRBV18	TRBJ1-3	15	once	CASSLDRYSGNTIYF	TGTGCCAGCTCACTCGACAGGTACTCTGGAAACACCATATATTTT
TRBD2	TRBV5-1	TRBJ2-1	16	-	CASYRLAGFSYNEQFF	TGCGCCAGCTACAGGCTAGCGGGATTCTCCTACAATGAGCAGTTCTTC
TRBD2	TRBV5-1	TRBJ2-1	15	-	CASSGLAGVGNEQFF	TGCGCCAGCAGCGGTCTAGCGGGAGTAGGCAATGAGCAGTTCTTC
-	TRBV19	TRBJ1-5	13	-	CASSDSQAQPQHF	TGTGCCAGTAGTGACTCCCAAGCCCAGCCCCAGCATTTT
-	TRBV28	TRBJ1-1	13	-	CASSSEGVAEAFF	TGTGCCAGCAGTTCGGAGGGGGTTGCTGAAGCTTTCTTT
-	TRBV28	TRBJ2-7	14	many	CASSTSRNLYEQYF	TGTGCCAGCAGTACTAGCCGTAACCTCTACGAGCAGTACTTC
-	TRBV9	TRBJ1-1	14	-	CASSADTSNTEAFF	TGTGCCAGCAGCGCCGACACGTCGAACACTGAAGCTTTCTTT
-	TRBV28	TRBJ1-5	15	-	CASSLAGSRNQPQHF	TGTGCCAGCAGTTTAGCGGGGTCACGCAATCAGCCCCAGCATTTT
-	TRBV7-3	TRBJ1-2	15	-	CASSPYGAGGGGYTF	TGTGCCAGCAGCCCTTATGGGGCAGGCGGAGGTGGCTACACCTTC
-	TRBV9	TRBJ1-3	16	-	CASSPLRGGSGNTIYF	TGTGCCAGCAGCCCCCTCAGGGGAGGGTCTGGAAACACCATATATTTT